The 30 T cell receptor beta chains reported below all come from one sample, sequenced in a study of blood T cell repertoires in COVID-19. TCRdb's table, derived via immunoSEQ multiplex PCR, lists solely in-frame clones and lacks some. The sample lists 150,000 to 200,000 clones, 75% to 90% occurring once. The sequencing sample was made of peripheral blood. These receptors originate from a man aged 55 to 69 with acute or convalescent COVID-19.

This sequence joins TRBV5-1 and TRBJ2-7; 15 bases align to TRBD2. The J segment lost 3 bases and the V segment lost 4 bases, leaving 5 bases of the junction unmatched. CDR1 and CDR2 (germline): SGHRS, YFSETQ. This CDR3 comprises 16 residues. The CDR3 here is CASSQGLAGGLYEQYF. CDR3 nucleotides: TGCGCCAGCAGCCAGGGACTAGCGGGAGGCCTCTACGAGCAGTACTTC.

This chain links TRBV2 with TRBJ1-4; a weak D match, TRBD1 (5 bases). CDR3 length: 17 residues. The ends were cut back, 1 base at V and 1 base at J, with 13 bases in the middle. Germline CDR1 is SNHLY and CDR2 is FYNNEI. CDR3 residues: CASSEGRGGVTNEKLFF. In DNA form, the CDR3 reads TGTGCCAGCAGTGAAGGTCGCGGAGGGGTAACTAATGAAAAACTGTTTTTT.

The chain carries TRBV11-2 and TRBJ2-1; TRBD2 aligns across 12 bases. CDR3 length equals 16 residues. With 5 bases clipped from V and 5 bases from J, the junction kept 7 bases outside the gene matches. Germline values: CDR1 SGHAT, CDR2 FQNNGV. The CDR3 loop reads CASSARLAGVNNEQFF. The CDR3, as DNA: TGTGCCAGCAGCGCCAGACTAGCGGGAGTGAACAATGAGCAGTTCTTC.

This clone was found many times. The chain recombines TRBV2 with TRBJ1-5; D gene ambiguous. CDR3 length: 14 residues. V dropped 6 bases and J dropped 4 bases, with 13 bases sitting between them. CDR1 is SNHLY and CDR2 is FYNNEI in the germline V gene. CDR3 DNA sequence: TGTGCCAGCAGCCCGGTTATGTCAAATCAGCCCCAGCATTTT. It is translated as CASSPVMSNQPQHF. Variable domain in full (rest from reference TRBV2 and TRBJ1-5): EPEVTQTPSHQVTQMGQEVILRCVPISNHLYFYWYRQILGQKVEFLVSFYNNEISEKSEIFDDQFSVERPDGSNFTLKIRSTKLEDSAMYFCASSPVMSNQPQHFGDGTRLSIL.

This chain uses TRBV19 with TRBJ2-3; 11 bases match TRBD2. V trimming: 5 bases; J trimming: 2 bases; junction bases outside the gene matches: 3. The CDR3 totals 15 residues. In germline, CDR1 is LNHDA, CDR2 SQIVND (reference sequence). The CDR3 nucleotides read TGTGCCAGTAGTGCGACTAGCGGGAACACAGATACGCAGTATTTT. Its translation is CASSATSGNTDTQYF.

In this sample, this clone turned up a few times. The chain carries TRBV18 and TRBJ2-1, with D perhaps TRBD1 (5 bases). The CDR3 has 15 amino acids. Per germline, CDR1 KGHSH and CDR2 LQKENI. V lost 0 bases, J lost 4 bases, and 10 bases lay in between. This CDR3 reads CASSPPENRYNEQFF. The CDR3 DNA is TGTGCCAGCTCACCACCGGAGAACAGGTACAATGAGCAGTTCTTC.

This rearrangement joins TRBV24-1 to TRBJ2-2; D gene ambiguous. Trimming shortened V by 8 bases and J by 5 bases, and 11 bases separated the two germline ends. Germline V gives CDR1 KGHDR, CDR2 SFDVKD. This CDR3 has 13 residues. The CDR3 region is CATMPRSTGELFF. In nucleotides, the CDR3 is TGTGCCACCATGCCCCGGAGTACCGGGGAGCTGTTTTTT.

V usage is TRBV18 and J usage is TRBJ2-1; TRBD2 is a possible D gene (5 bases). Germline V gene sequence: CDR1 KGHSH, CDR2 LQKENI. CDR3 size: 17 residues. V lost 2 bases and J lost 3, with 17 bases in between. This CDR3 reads CASSPSVAGLLYNEQFF. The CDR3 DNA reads TGTGCCAGCTCACCAAGCGTCGCGGGCTTACTCTACAATGAGCAGTTCTTC.

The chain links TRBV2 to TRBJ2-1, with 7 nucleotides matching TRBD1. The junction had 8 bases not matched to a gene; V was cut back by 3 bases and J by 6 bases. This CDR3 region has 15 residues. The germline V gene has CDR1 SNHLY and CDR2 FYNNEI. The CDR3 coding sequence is TGTGCCAGCAGTGAGTGGACAGGAGATACCAATGAGCAGTTCTTC. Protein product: CASSEWTGDTNEQFF.

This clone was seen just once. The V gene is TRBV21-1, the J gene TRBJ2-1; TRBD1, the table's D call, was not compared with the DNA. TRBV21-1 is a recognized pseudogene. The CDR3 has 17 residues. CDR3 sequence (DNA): TGTGCCAGCAGCAAAGCTAGCAGGGGTGCGTTGCTACCTGAGCAGTTCTTC. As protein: CASSKASRGALLPEQFF.

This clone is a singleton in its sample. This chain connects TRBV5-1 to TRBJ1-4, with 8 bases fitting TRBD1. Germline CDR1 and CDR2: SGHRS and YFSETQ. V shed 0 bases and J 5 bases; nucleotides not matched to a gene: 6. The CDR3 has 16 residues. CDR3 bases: TGCGCCAGCAGCTTGGTTACAGGGGGATTAAATGAAAAACTGTTTTTT. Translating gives CASSLVTGGLNEKLFF. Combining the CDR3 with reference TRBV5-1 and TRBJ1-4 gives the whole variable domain KAGVTQTPRYLIKTRGQQVTLSCSPISGHRSVSWYQQTPGQGLQFLFEYFSETQRNKGNFPGRFSGRQFSNSRSEMNVSTLELGDSALYLCASSLVTGGLNEKLFFGSGTQLSVL.

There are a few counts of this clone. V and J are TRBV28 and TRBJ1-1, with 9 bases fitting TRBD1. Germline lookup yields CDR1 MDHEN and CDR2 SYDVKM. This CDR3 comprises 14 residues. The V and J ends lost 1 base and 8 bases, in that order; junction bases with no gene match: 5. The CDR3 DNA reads TGTGCCAGCAGTTTATACAGGGGGCCATCCGAAGCTTTCTTT. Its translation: CASSLYRGPSEAFF. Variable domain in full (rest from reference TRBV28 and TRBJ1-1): DVKVTQSSRYLVKRTGEKVFLECVQDMDHENMFWYRQDPGLGLRLIYFSYDVKMKEKGDIPEGYSVSREKKERFSLILESASTNQTSMYLCASSLYRGPSEAFFGQGTRLTVV.

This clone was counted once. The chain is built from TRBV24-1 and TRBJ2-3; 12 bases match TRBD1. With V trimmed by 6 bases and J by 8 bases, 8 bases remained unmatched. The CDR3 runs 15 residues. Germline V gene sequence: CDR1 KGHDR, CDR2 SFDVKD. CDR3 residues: CATSPGTGGLFTQYF. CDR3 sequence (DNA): TGTGCCACCAGTCCCGGGACAGGGGGCCTTTTTACGCAGTATTTT.

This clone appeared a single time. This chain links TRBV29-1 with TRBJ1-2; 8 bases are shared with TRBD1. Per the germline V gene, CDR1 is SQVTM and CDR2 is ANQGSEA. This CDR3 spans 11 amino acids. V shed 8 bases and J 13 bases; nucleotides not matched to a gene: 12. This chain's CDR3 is CSTNTGGEGTF. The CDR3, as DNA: TGCAGCACAAATACAGGGGGTGAAGGCACCTTC.

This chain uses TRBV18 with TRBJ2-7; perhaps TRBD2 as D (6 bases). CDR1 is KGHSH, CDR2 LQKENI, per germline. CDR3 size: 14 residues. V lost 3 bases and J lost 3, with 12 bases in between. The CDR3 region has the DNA TGTGCCAGCTCACCGGGACTGGAAATCTACGAGCAGTACTTC. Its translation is CASSPGLEIYEQYF.

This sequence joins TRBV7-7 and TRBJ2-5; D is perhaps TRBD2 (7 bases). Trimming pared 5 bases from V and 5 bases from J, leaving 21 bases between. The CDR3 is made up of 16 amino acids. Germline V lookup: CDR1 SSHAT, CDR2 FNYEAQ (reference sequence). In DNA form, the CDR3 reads TGTGCCAGCAGCAAAGGGGCAGGGGAGGGTATTGAGACCCAGTACTTC. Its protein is CASSKGAGEGIETQYF.

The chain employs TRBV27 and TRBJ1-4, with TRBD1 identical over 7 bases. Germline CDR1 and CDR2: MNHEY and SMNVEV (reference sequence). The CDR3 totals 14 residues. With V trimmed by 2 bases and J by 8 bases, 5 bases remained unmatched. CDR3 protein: CASSLGRGIEKLFF. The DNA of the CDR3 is TGTGCCAGCAGTTTAGGCAGGGGGATCGAAAAACTGTTTTTT.

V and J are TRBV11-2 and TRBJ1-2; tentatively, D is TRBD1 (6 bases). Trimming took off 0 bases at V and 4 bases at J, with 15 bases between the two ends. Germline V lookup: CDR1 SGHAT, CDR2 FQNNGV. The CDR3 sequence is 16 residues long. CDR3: CASSLDPGADSYGYTF. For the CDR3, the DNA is TGTGCCAGCAGCTTAGATCCAGGGGCCGACTCCTATGGCTACACCTTC. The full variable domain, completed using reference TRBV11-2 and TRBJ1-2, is EAGVAQSPRYKIIEKRQSVAFWCNPISGHATLYWYQQILGQGPKLLIQFQNNGVVDDSQLPKDRFSAERLKGVDSTLKIQPAKLEDSAVYLCASSLDPGADSYGYTFGSGTRLTVV.

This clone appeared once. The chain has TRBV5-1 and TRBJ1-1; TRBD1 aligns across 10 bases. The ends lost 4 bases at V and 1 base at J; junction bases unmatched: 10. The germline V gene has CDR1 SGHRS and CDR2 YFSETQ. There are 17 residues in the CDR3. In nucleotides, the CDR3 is TGCGCCAGCAGCGTACTACAGGGACAGGGGCCGAACACTGAAGCTTTCTTT. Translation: CASSVLQGQGPNTEAFF.

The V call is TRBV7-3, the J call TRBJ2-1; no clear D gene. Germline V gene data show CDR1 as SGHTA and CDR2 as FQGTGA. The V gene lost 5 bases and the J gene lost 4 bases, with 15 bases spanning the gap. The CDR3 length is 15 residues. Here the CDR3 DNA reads TGTGCCAGCAGCGTTACAGCCGCCGTTTACAATGAGCAGTTCTTC. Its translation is CASSVTAAVYNEQFF.

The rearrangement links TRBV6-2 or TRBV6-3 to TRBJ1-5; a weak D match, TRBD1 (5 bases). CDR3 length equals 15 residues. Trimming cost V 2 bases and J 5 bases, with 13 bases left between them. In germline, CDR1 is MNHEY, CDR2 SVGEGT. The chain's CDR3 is CASSYRGQGYQPQHF. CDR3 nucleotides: TGTGCCAGCAGTTACCGAGGTCAGGGTTATCAGCCCCAGCATTTT.

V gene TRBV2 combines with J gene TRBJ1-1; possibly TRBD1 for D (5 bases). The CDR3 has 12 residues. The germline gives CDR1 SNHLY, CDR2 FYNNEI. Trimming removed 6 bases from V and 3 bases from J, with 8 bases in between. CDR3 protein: CASSGGYTEAFF. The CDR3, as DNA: TGTGCCAGCAGCGGGGGGTACACTGAAGCTTTCTTT.

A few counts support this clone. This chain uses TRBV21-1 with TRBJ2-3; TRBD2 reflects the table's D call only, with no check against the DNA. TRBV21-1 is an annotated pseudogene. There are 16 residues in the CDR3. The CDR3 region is CARHILGNSSTDTQYF. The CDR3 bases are TGTGCCCGTCACATCCTCGGGAACTCTAGCACAGATACGCAGTATTTT.

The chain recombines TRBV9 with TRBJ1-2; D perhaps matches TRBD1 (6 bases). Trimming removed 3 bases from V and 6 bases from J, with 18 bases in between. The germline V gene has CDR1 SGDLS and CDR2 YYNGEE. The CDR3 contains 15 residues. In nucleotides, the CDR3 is TGTGCCAGCAGCGCTTACACAGGGATCGGGGATGGCTACACCTTC. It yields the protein CASSAYTGIGDGYTF.

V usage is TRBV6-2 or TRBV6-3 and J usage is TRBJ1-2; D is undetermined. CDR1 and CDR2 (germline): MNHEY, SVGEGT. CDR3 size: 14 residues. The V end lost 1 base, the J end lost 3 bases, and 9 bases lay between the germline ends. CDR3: CASSYFQSYYGYTF. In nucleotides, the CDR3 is TGTGCCAGCAGTTACTTCCAGTCATACTATGGCTACACCTTC.

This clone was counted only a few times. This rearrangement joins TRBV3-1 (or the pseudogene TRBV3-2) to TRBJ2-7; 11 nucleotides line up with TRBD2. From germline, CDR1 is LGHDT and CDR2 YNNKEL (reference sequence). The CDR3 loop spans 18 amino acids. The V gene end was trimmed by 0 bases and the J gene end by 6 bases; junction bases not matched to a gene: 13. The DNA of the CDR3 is TGTGCCAGCAGCCAAGAAGCTAGCGGGGGGCTCCGCTTTGGCGAGCAGTACTTC. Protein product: CASSQEASGGLRFGEQYF.

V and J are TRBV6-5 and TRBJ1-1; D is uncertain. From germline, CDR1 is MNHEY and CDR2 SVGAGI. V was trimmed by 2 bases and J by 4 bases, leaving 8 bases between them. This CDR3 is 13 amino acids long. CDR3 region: CASSYEEGTEAFF. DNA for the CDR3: TGTGCCAGCAGTTACGAGGAGGGCACTGAAGCTTTCTTT.

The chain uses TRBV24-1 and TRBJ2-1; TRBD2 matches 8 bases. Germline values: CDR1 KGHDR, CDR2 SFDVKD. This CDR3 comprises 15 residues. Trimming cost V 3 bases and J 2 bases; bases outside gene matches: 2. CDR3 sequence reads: CATSDPGGPYNEQFF. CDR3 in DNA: TGTGCCACCAGTGATCCGGGAGGGCCCTACAATGAGCAGTTCTTC.

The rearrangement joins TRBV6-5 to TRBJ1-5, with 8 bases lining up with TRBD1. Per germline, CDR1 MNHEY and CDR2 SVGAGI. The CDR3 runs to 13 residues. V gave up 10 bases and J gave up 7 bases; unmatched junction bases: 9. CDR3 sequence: CATQPDRVQPQHF. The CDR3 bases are TGTGCCACCCAACCGGACAGGGTCCAGCCCCAGCATTTT.

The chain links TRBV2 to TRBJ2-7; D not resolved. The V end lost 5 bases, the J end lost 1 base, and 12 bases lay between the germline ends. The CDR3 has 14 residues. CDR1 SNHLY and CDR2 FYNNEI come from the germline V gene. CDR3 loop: CASSNSFKSYEQYF. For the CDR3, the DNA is TGTGCCAGCAGTAACAGCTTCAAATCCTACGAGCAGTACTTC.